The TCR beta chain under discussion was sequenced for a study of follicular helper T cells after annual influenza vaccination. Study background: For some subjects, blood spans the 2013-2014, 2014-2015 and 2015-2016 annual vaccinations. Whole-study findings and limits: Each annual vaccination recalled recurring oligoclonal ICOS+CD38+ cTfh clonotypes.

Time point specified: 2014-2015 season, pre-vaccination. Between about 40 and 100 mL of blood was drawn per time point. Data came from immunoSEQ multiplex PCR; TCRdb stores just in-frame clones and leaves some out. The table includes over 14,000 clones, roughly 86% detected once. Turning to this clone: Antigen: not known.

There are 15 residues in the CDR3. Trimming shortened V by 4 bases and J by 2 bases, and 14 bases separated the two germline ends. Germline-derived CDR1 and CDR2 are SEHNR and FQNEAQ (reference sequence). This receptor was identified in an adult who received the influenza vaccine. The input for sequencing was CXCR5- memory CD4+ T cells sorted from blood, taken on the day of influenza vaccination. This chain uses TRBV7-9 with TRBJ1-1, with a possible D match to TRBD1 (6 bases). CDR3 in amino acids: CASSSPDRPNTEAFF. The CDR3, as DNA: TGTGCCAGCAGCTCCCCTGACAGGCCTAACACTGAAGCTTTCTTT.